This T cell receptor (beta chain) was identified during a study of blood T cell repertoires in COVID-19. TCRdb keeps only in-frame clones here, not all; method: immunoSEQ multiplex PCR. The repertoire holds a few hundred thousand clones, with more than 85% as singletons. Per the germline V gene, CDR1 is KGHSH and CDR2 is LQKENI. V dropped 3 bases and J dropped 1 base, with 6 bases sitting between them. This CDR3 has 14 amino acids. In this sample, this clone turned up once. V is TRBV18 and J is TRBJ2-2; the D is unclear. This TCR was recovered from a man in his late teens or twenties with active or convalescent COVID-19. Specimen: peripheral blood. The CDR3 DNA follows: TGTGCCAGCTCACCCACAGTGAACACCGGGGAGCTGTTTTTT. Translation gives CASSPTVNTGELFF.